This passage covers 12 T cell receptor beta chains from one sample sequenced in a study of vaccination effects on CD4 cells after COVID-19 (dated 2022 in TCRdb). Libraries were made using the immunoSEQ multiplex PCR assay. TCRdb took over this immuneACCESS table, retaining in-frame rearrangements with V and J assigned. Such tables are incomplete; in checked studies, under half of the missing clones stem from an unresolved V gene, and the remainder is unexplained. The sample table holds 50,000 or so clones, of which just under 80% were seen once. The top ten constitute 6% of the sample. Which antigens these TCRs recognize remains unknown. In the ViraFEST assay, PBMC were stimulated with viral peptide pools, and antigen-specific CD4+ T cell clonotypes were then identified by expansion using TCR sequencing. After 10 days of culture, CD4+ T cells were isolated with the EasySep CD4+ T cell isolation kit. Negative nucleocapsid antibody results before and after vaccination confirmed that the healthy vaccine recipients had no prior SARS-CoV-2 infection.

The sample was CD4+ T cells from PBMCs cultured with HCoV-OC43 spike peptides, taken before COVID-19 vaccination. The sample's cell subset or site label, decoded: HCoV-OC43 spike overlapping peptide pool stimulation. All receptors come from a human donor who received a COVID-19 vaccine.

The chain carries TRBV4-1 and TRBJ2-1; 9 positions agree with TRBD1. The CDR3 has 15 residues. The germline gives CDR1 MGHRA, CDR2 YSYEKL. V was pared by 0 bases and J by 8 bases, with 5 bases of the junction left unmatched. The CDR3 spells CASSQDPQGADEQFF. In nucleotides, the CDR3 is TGCGCCAGCAGCCAAGATCCACAGGGGGCCGATGAGCAGTTCTTC.

V usage is TRBV7-2 and J usage is TRBJ2-3; D is unresolved. The CDR3 is 15 residues long. V was shortened by 1 base and J by 4 bases, with 12 bases between the two germline ends. Germline V gene sequence: CDR1 SGHTA, CDR2 FQGNSA. The CDR3 coding sequence is TGTGCCAGCAGCTTAGGATCTGCCGCTGCAGATACGCAGTATTTT. This translates into CASSLGSAAADTQYF.

J is TRBJ2-1 and V is TRBV3-1 (or the pseudogene TRBV3-2); possible D gene TRBD2, 6 bases. CDR3 size: 14 residues. Trimming removed 3 bases at V and 6 bases at J, with 12 bases between. The V gene's germline CDR1 is LGHDT and CDR2 YNNKEL (reference sequence). The CDR3 sequence: CASSHSGGFNEQFF. DNA of the CDR3: TGTGCCAGCAGCCATAGTGGAGGGTTCAATGAGCAGTTCTTC.

This clone showed up just once. The chain combines TRBV5-6 with TRBJ2-4; a possible D gene is TRBD2 (6 bases). The CDR3 is 11 residues long. Germline lookup yields CDR1 SGHDT and CDR2 YYEEEE. The germline V and J ends were trimmed by 2 bases and 14 bases, with 11 bases remaining between them. The CDR3 protein is CASSFWGEEYF. CDR3 nucleotide sequence: TGTGCCAGCAGCTTTTGGGGGGAGGAGTACTTC.

This chain connects TRBV9 to TRBJ2-5; D may be TRBD1 (6 bases). CDR3 length equals 14 residues. Trimming removed 4 bases at V and 2 bases at J, with 12 bases between. The germline CDR1 and CDR2 sequences are SGDLS and YYNGEE. The DNA for the CDR3 is TGTGCCAGCAGCTTCTCGACAGGACAAGAGACCCAGTACTTC. Translating it yields CASSFSTGQETQYF.

This sequence joins TRBV5-5 and TRBJ2-1; D is unclear. This CDR3 region has 13 residues. Germline CDR1 reads SGHKS; CDR2 reads YYEKEE (reference sequence). Trimming removed 4 bases at V and 4 bases at J, with 9 bases between. CDR3 loop: CASSLTAYNEQFF. CDR3 nucleotides: TGTGCCAGCAGCCTAACAGCGTACAATGAGCAGTTCTTC. Combining the CDR3 with reference TRBV5-5 and TRBJ2-1 gives the whole variable domain DAGVTQSPTHLIKTRGQQVTLRCSPISGHKSVSWYQQVLGQGPQFIFQYYEKEERGRGNFPDRFSARQFPNYSSELNVNALLLGDSALYLCASSLTAYNEQFFGPGTRLTVL.

V usage is TRBV24-1 and J usage is TRBJ1-3; D gene unclear. This CDR3 has 15 residues. Germline lookup yields CDR1 KGHDR and CDR2 SFDVKD. V shed 3 bases and J shed 0 bases, with 8 bases lying between them. This CDR3 is CATSDGELSGNTIYF. As DNA, the CDR3 is TGTGCCACCAGTGATGGGGAACTCTCTGGAAACACCATATATTTT.

V and J are TRBV5-1 and TRBJ2-3, with 11 nucleotides matching TRBD1. Per the germline V gene, CDR1 is SGHRS and CDR2 is YFSETQ. The CDR3 has 14 residues. Trimming removed 4 bases from V and 5 bases from J; junction bases left unmatched: 3. The CDR3 is CASSGQGAEDTQYF. Here the CDR3 DNA reads TGCGCCAGCAGCGGACAGGGGGCGGAAGATACGCAGTATTTT.

The chain is built from TRBV2 and TRBJ2-1, with a possible D match to TRBD2 (6 bases). The CDR3 is 16 amino acids. V was pared by 8 bases and J by 3 bases, with 20 bases between. The germline V gene has CDR1 SNHLY and CDR2 FYNNEI. The CDR3, as DNA: TGTGCCAGCGTAGGTCTAGAGATGGGAGGCTACAATGAGCAGTTCTTC. It yields the protein CASVGLEMGGYNEQFF.

This sequence joins TRBV28 and TRBJ1-1; D perhaps matches TRBD1 (5 bases). V was trimmed by 3 bases and J by 4 bases, leaving 12 bases between them. Germline assignment: CDR1 MDHEN and CDR2 SYDVKM. This CDR3 is 14 amino acids long. CDR3 residues: CASSLGGVGTEAFF. The CDR3 bases are TGTGCCAGCAGTTTGGGGGGGGTAGGCACTGAAGCTTTCTTT.

The chain is built from TRBV10-2 and TRBJ2-7; TRBD1 matches at 11 bases. V lost 3 bases, J lost 6 bases, and 10 bases stayed unmatched. This CDR3 has 16 residues. From germline, CDR1 is WSHSY and CDR2 SAAADI. The CDR3 spells CASSDGTWTGGSEQYV. Here the CDR3 DNA reads TGCGCCAGCAGTGACGGAACATGGACAGGGGGCAGCGAGCAGTACGTC.

The J gene is TRBJ2-5, the V gene TRBV5-1; 8 positions match TRBD2. Germline V gives CDR1 SGHRS, CDR2 YFSETQ. Trimming removed 1 base from V and 3 bases from J; junction bases left unmatched: 2. There are 14 residues in the CDR3. The CDR3 DNA follows: TGCGCCAGCAGCTTGACGGGGGGGGAAGAGACCCAGTACTTC. Translation gives CASSLTGGEETQYF.